This TCR beta chain was identified in a study of early T cells in non-severe SARS-CoV-2 infection. The wider study: Chains from this unsorted whole-blood bulk RNA could not be paired. Findings and caveats of the study: The study's VDJdb matching favored anti-spike CD8 responses and missed private and CD4 specificities.

The CDR3 length is 17 residues. Looked up from germline, CDR1 is LGHDT and CDR2 is YNNKEL (reference sequence). V lost 1 base, J lost 7 bases, and 20 bases lay in between. Attachment of unique molecular identifiers to individual cDNA molecules was performed. TCRdb called the 5' RACE reads again in MiXCR, with one record for every CDR3 protein. The sample has about 67,000 distinct CDR3 sequences, approximately 10% seen once. Points on this clonotype: Its matching antigen is unknown.

The receptor comes from an adult who was a healthcare worker with PCR-confirmed SARS-CoV-2 infection or an uninfected control (not recorded which). Source material: whole blood. This chain uses TRBV3-1 with TRBJ2-1, with D possibly matching TRBD2 (5 bases). The CDR3 DNA follows: TGTGCCAGCAGCCAAGGTACCCCAAGCGGTGAATGGAATGAGCAGTTCTTC. Translated: CASSQGTPSGEWNEQFF.